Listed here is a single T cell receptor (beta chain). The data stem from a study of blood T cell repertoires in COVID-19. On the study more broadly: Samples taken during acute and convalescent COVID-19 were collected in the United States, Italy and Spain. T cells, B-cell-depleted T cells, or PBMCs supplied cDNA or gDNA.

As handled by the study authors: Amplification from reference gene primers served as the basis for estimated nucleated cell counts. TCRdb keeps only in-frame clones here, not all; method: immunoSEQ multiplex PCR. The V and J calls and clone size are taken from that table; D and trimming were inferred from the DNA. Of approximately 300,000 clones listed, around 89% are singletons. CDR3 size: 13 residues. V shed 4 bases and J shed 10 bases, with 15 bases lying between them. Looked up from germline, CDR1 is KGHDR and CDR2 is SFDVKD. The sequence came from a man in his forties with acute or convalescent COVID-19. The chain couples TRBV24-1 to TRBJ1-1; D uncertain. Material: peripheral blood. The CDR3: CATSDPILSTAFF. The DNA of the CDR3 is TGTGCCACCAGTGACCCCATACTTAGCACAGCTTTCTTT.